Listed below are T cell receptor beta chains from one sample, sequenced in a study of T cells in localized non-small cell lung cancer. Profiled with immunoSEQ multiplex PCR; TCRdb holds only in-frame clones, not every one. Of under 60,000 clones detected, roughly 88% appear once; the ten largest clones hold over 15%. The source was peripheral blood, collected before any cancer treatment. The receptor source for this set is a male donor older than 55 with stage III squamous cell lung carcinoma. The CDR3 runs from the conserved cysteine through the conserved F or W. A D gene is named only where the DNA matches it firmly. Expanded clones get a size class; other rows say once, few or many, or leave the size out.

clone size: .
D gene: .
V gene: TRBV2
J gene: TRBJ2-7
CDR3 protein: CASTLSGGEQYF
CDR3 DNA: TGTGCCAGCACCCTGAGTGGAGGTGAGCAGTACTTC

clone size: .
D gene: .
V gene: TRBV2
J gene: TRBJ2-5
CDR3 protein: CASSTQEHGTQYF
CDR3 DNA: TGTGCCAGCAGTACCCAGGAGCATGGGACCCAGTACTTC

clone size: .
D gene: .
V gene: TRBV6-1
J gene: TRBJ2-5
CDR3 protein: CASTSFETQYF
CDR3 DNA: TGTGCCAGCACTAGCTTCGAGACCCAGTACTTC

clone size: .
D gene: .
V gene: TRBV7-9
J gene: TRBJ2-1
CDR3 protein: CASSENRAASYNEQFF
CDR3 DNA: TGTGCCAGCAGCGAAAACCGAGCGGCCTCCTACAATGAGCAGTTCTTC

clone size: .
D gene: TRBD1
V gene: TRBV18
J gene: TRBJ1-1
CDR3 protein: CASSLKTGSTEAFF
CDR3 DNA: TGTGCCAGCTCACTGAAGACAGGGAGCACTGAAGCTTTCTTT

clone size: .
D gene: .
V gene: TRBV30
J gene: TRBJ2-7
CDR3 protein: CAWISAGYEQYF
CDR3 DNA: TGTGCCTGGATAAGCGCAGGTTATGAGCAGTACTTC

clone size: .
D gene: TRBD2
V gene: TRBV4-2
J gene: TRBJ2-2
CDR3 protein: CASSQDRGLAGGVGTGELFF
CDR3 DNA: TGTGCCAGCAGCCAAGATCGAGGGCTAGCGGGAGGGGTAGGCACCGGGGAGCTGTTTTTT

clone size: .
D gene: .
V gene: TRBV4-3
J gene: TRBJ2-3
CDR3 protein: CASSQEGWDTQYF
CDR3 DNA: TGCGCCAGCAGCCAAGAGGGTTGGGATACGCAGTATTTT

clone size: .
D gene: .
V gene: TRBV4-2
J gene: TRBJ1-2
CDR3 protein: CASSQGETGSGYTF
CDR3 DNA: TGTGCCAGCAGCCAAGGTGAAACCGGGTCTGGCTACACCTTC

clone size: .
D gene: TRBD1
V gene: TRBV5-1
J gene: TRBJ1-1
CDR3 protein: CASSLTGQGVTEAFF
CDR3 DNA: TGCGCCAGCAGCTTAACGGGACAGGGGGTTACTGAAGCTTTCTTT

clone size: .
D gene: .
V gene: TRBV7-8
J gene: TRBJ1-2
CDR3 protein: CASSLQGQINYGYTF
CDR3 DNA: TGTGCCAGCAGCTTACAGGGACAAATTAACTATGGCTACACCTTC

clone size: .
D gene: .
V gene: TRBV30
J gene: TRBJ1-6
CDR3 protein: CAWSVNTAYNSPLHF
CDR3 DNA: TGTGCCTGGAGTGTTAATACAGCCTATAATTCACCCCTCCACTTT

clone size: .
D gene: .
V gene: TRBV11-2
J gene: TRBJ1-3
CDR3 protein: CASSFTPVDTIYF
CDR3 DNA: TGTGCCAGCAGCTTTACACCGGTGGACACCATATATTTT

clone size: .
D gene: TRBD1
V gene: TRBV5-5
J gene: TRBJ2-2
CDR3 protein: CASSLLKGANTGELFF
CDR3 DNA: TGTGCCAGCAGCTTGTTAAAGGGGGCAAACACCGGGGAGCTGTTTTTT

clone size: .
D gene: TRBD1
V gene: TRBV15
J gene: TRBJ1-6
CDR3 protein: CATSREGQGGSPLHF
CDR3 DNA: TGTGCCACCAGCAGAGAGGGACAGGGAGGCTCACCCCTCCACTTT

clone size: .
D gene: TRBD1
V gene: TRBV19
J gene: TRBJ1-1
CDR3 protein: CASSIRAPGGLRTEAFF
CDR3 DNA: TGTGCCAGTAGTATAAGGGCCCCAGGGGGTTTGAGGACTGAAGCTTTCTTT

clone size: .
D gene: .
V gene: TRBV6-9
J gene: TRBJ1-2
CDR3 protein: CASSEGEGSYYGYTF
CDR3 DNA: TGTGCCAGCAGTGAAGGAGAGGGAAGCTACTATGGCTACACCTTC

clone size: .
D gene: .
V gene: TRBV6-5
J gene: TRBJ1-5
CDR3 protein: CASSAAGRNQPQHF
CDR3 DNA: TGTGCCAGCAGCGCTGCCGGGAGGAATCAGCCCCAGCATTTT

clone size: .
D gene: .
V gene: TRBV5-5
J gene: TRBJ1-1
CDR3 protein: CASSFYGSTEAFF
CDR3 DNA: TGTGCCAGCAGCTTCTACGGAAGCACTGAAGCTTTCTTT

clone size: .
D gene: .
V gene: TRBV19
J gene: TRBJ2-3
CDR3 protein: CASSSFSSTDTQYF
CDR3 DNA: TGTGCCAGTAGTAGCTTTAGCAGCACAGATACGCAGTATTTT

clone size: few
D gene: .
V gene: TRBV4-3
J gene: TRBJ1-1
CDR3 protein: CASSQDNAMNTEAFF
CDR3 DNA: TGCGCCAGCAGCCAAGATAATGCCATGAACACTGAAGCTTTCTTT

clone size: .
D gene: .
V gene: TRBV19
J gene: TRBJ2-6
CDR3 protein: CASSKQGSGANVLTF
CDR3 DNA: TGTGCCAGTAGTAAACAGGGCTCTGGGGCCAACGTCCTGACTTTC

clone size: .
D gene: .
V gene: TRBV30
J gene: TRBJ1-2
CDR3 protein: CAWSATQNYGYTF
CDR3 DNA: TGTGCCTGGAGCGCGACTCAAAACTATGGCTACACCTTC

clone size: .
D gene: TRBD2
V gene: TRBV11-3
J gene: TRBJ2-7
CDR3 protein: CASSLESSGGTYEQYF
CDR3 DNA: TGTGCCAGCAGCTTAGAATCTAGCGGGGGGACCTACGAGCAGTACTTC

clone size: few
D gene: .
V gene: TRBV7-5
J gene: TRBJ2-7
CDR3 protein: CASSYRDWGNYEQYF
CDR3 DNA: TGTGCCAGCAGCTACCGGGACTGGGGGAACTACGAGCAGTACTTC

clone size: .
D gene: TRBD1
V gene: TRBV7-9
J gene: TRBJ1-4
CDR3 protein: CASSLEGQPNEKLFF
CDR3 DNA: TGTGCCAGCAGCTTAGAGGGACAGCCTAATGAAAAACTGTTTTTT

clone size: .
D gene: .
V gene: TRBV7-9
J gene: TRBJ2-5
CDR3 protein: CASSLALGSQETQYF
CDR3 DNA: TGTGCCAGCAGCTTAGCGTTGGGTTCCCAAGAGACCCAGTACTTC

clone size: few
D gene: .
V gene: TRBV28
J gene: TRBJ2-2
CDR3 protein: CASRPNTGPGELFF
CDR3 DNA: TGTGCCAGCAGGCCGAACACAGGGCCCGGGGAGCTGTTTTTT